A selection of T cell receptor beta chains follows, all from one sample in a study of T cell changes during pregnancy in multiple sclerosis. Libraries were prepared by immunoSEQ multiplex PCR; TCRdb keeps only in-frame clonotypes and omits some of them. The data hold around 99,000 clones, with about 92% observed a single time. The sequencing used peripheral blood, collected in the first trimester of pregnancy. The receptors here all came from a female donor with multiple sclerosis, enrolled in a pregnancy study. The conserved cysteine and the conserved F or W are not part of the CDR3 here. Clone size appears in some rows only: once, few, many, or a class for an expanded clone.

j_call clone_size cdr3_length v_call cdr3_aa
TRBJ2-7 NA 12 TRBV4-1 ASSQGDSSYEQY
TRBJ2-1 NA 11 TRBV6-5 ASSPRGSNEQF
TRBJ1-4 NA 14 TRBV18 ASSLTGTATNEKLF
TRBJ2-1 once 15 TRBV29-1 SVKGLADTKYNNEQF
TRBJ1-1 NA 12 TRBV7-9 ASSRDRVSTEAF
TRBJ2-5 NA 11 TRBV9 ASSSRYRETQY
TRBJ2-7 NA 10 TRBV29-1 SVGTGIYEQY
TRBJ2-5 NA 12 TRBV19 ASRPSGSGETQY
TRBJ1-5 NA 15 TRBV6-4 ASSDSKTPNSNQPQH
TRBJ2-5 NA 14 TRBV29-1 SVGILTSGIRETQY
TRBJ2-3 many 11 TRBV7-7 ASSLWQADTQY
TRBJ1-4 NA 13 TRBV2 ASSHRTSTNEKLF
TRBJ1-2 NA 9 TRBV30 AFDRGYGYT
TRBJ2-7 NA 11 TRBV30 AWSRGRSYEQY
TRBJ2-7 NA 14 TRBV27 ASSLILAGGPREQY
TRBJ2-1 NA 12 TRBV18 ASSPDSSYNEQF
TRBJ2-2 NA 13 TRBV28 ASSPHRGTTGELF
TRBJ2-3 NA 16 TRBV6-1 ASSALAGIVPSTDTQY
TRBJ2-5 NA 13 TRBV5-6 ASSIPGQGRETQY
TRBJ2-1 NA 13 TRBV23-1 ASSHASGGYNEQF
TRBJ2-3 NA 13 TRBV7-9 ASSLSSGATDTQY
TRBJ2-3 NA 12 TRBV27 ASRSGLSTDTQY
TRBJ2-1 once 11 TRBV4-2 ASSQDLTGEVF
TRBJ2-7 NA 11 TRBV7-6 ASSQNGQFEQY
TRBJ2-7 NA 11 TRBV14 ASSPAGATGQY
TRBJ2-7 few 13 TRBV30 AWSVRGDRGLEQY
TRBJ2-1 once 10 TRBV28 ASRERRNEQF
TRBJ2-2 NA 11 TRBV28 ASSFPSAGELF
TRBJ2-7 NA 12 TRBV19 ASSSGTGGYEQY
TRBJ1-1 NA 11 TRBV5-1 ASSYEDNTEAF
TRBJ2-3 few 14 TRBV4-2 ASSQERASGTDTQY
TRBJ2-2 NA 17 TRBV5-6 ASSLEGRAAGPNTGELF
TRBJ2-3 NA 10 TRBV30 AWTRGADTQY
TRBJ2-2 NA 11 TRBV5-1 ASSIGLTGELF
TRBJ2-1 once 14 TRBV7-9 ASSTRAGTGGNEQF
TRBJ2-7 NA 12 TRBV7-9 ASSSRQSPYEQY
TRBJ2-1 NA 14 TRBV9 ASSGKGLADYNEQF
TRBJ2-5 NA 11 TRBV2 ASRSTGTETQY
TRBJ1-2 NA 14 TRBV2 ASRGTGSPPGYGYT
TRBJ2-2 NA 13 TRBV2 ASSMTSGFTGELF
TRBJ2-1 NA 11 TRBV5-8 ASSPWGLDEQF
TRBJ2-2 NA 13 TRBV11-2 ASSLELAGTGELF
TRBJ2-5 NA 13 TRBV27 ASSFAGSSRETQY
TRBJ2-1 NA 14 TRBV28 ASRPSLAGVYNEQF
TRBJ1-4 many 12 TRBV21-1 ASSLDRGNEKLF
TRBJ1-1 NA 11 TRBV5-1 ASSPDRRNEAF
TRBJ2-1 NA 14 TRBV11-2 ASSPKRLAGDGEQF
TRBJ2-7 NA 17 TRBV5-6 ASSLATLAGDPRAYEQY
TRBJ2-6 NA 14 TRBV27 ASSLSSGAGANVLT
TRBJ2-1 once 15 TRBV29-1 SVGGRKTSEYYNEQF
TRBJ2-7 NA 10 TRBV10-3 AIGGSAYEQY
TRBJ1-1 once 12 TRBV5-4 ASSPGQGNTEAF
TRBJ1-5 NA 14 TRBV6-6 ASSYSRTGGYQPQH
TRBJ1-2 NA 11 TRBV25-1 ASSEYPGYGYT
TRBJ1-4 NA 13 TRBV19 ASSIGRLTNEKLF